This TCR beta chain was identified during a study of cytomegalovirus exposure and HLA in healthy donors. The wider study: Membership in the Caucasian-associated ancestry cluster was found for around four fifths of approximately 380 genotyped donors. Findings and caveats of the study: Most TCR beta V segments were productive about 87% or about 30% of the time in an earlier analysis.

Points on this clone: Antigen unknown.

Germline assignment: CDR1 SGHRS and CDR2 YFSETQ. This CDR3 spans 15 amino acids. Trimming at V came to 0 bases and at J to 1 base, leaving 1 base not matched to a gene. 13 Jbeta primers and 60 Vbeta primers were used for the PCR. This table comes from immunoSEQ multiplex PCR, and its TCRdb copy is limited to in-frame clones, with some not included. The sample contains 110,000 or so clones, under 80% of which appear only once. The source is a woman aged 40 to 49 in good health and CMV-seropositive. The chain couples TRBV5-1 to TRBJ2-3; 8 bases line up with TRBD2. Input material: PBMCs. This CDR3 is CASSLGAGGTDTQYF. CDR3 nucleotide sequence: TGCGCCAGCAGCTTGGGAGCGGGGGGCACAGATACGCAGTATTTT.